Reported below is one TCR beta chain. Its target is not known. This sample was taken from a study of T cell repertoires in cytomegalovirus infection. Germline values: CDR1 MNHGY, CDR2 SAAAGT. The CDR3 length is 16 residues. Trimming removed 6 bases at V and 0 bases at J, with 14 bases between. TCRdb recomputed calls from the reads with MiXCR, one row per CDR3 protein. The table shows 110,000 or so distinct CDR3 sequences, with roughly 30% occurring only once. This specimen was CD8+ T cells from cultured PBMCs, taken from culture after CMV antigen stimulation. This chain connects TRBV6-8 to TRBJ2-2, with TRBD1 as a possible D gene (5 bases). This TCR was recovered from a human donor in good health (CMV status not recorded). Some clones in this sample may be carry-over from other donors' samples. In DNA form, the CDR3 reads TGTGCCAGCAGCACCCCCAGGGAATCGAACACCGGGGAGCTGTTTTTT. It encodes CASSTPRESNTGELFF.